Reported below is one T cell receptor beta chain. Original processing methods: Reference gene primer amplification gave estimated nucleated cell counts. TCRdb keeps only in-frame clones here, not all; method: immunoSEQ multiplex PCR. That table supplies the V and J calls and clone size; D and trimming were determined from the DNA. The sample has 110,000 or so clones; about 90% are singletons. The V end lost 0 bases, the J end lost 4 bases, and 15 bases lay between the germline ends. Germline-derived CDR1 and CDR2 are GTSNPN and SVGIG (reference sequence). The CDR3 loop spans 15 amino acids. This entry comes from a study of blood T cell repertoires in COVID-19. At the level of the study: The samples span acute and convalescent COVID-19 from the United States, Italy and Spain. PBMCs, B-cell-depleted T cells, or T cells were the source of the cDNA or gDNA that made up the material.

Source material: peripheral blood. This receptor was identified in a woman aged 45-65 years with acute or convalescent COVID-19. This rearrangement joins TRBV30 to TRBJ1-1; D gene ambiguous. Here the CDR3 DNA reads TGTGCCTGGAGTGTACTTTCGCATGGCGGCACTGAAGCTTTCTTT. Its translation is CAWSVLSHGGTEAFF.